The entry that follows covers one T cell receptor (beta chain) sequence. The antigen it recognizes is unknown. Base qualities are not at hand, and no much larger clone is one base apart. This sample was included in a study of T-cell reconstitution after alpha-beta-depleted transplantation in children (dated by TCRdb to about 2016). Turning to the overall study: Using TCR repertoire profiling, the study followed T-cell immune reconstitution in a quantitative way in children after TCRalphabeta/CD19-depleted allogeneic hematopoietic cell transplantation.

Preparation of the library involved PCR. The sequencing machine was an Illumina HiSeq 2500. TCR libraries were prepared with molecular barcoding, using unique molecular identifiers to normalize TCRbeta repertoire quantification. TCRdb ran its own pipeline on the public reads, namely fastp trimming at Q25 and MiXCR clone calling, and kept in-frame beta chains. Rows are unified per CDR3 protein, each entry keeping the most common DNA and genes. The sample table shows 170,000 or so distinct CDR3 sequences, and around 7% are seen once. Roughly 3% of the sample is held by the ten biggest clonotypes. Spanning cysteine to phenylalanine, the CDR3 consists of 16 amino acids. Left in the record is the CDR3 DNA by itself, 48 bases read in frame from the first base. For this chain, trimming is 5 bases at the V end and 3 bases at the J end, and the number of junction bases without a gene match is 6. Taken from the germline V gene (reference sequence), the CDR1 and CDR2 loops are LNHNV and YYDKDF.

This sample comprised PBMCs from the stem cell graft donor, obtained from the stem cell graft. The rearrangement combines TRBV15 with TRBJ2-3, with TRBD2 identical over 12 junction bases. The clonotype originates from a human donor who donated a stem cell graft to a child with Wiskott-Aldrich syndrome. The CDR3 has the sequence CATSGGLAGRTDTQYF. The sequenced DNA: TGTGCCACCAGCGGCGGACTAGCGGGGAGGACAGATACGCAGTATTTT.